This is a list of T cell receptor beta chains from one sample in a study of T-cell memory formation after mild COVID-19. MiXCR, applied by TCRdb to the 5' RACE reads, yields one record per CDR3 protein. The sample contains a few hundred thousand distinct CDR3 sequences, about 16% of which appear only once. The sequencing input was PBMCs or a T cell subset sorted from them (not recorded which). The receptor source for this set is a man between 18 and 29 years old who had mild COVID-19 (a few samples of this study predate the infection). Cell type and time point are not known. Each CDR3 is given with its conserved first and last residue. The D gene is left open where the match is weak. Size values are once, few and many counts, or a class for expanded clones, and some rows have none.

CDR3: CATSDRTGAEAFF
DNA: TGTGCCACCAGTGATCGGACAGGAGCTGAAGCTTTCTTT
size: NA
J: TRBJ1-1
V: TRBV24-1
length: 13
D: TRBD1

CDR3: CASRFPGELFF
DNA: TGTGCCAGCAGGTTTCCCGGGGAGCTGTTTTTT
size: NA
J: TRBJ2-2
V: TRBV2
length: 11
D: NA

CDR3: CASSQRQGRATEAFF
DNA: TGCGCCAGCAGCCAGAGACAGGGTCGGGCGACTGAAGCTTTCTTT
size: NA
J: TRBJ1-1
V: TRBV5-1
length: 15
D: TRBD1

CDR3: CASSQGGAKSDNSPLHF
DNA: TGCGCCAGCAGCCAAGGTGGGGCCAAATCGGATAATTCACCCCTCCACTTT
size: NA
J: TRBJ1-6
V: TRBV4-3
length: 17
D: NA

CDR3: CASRAGAVRETQYF
DNA: TGTGCCAGCAGGGCGGGGGCCGTGAGGGAGACCCAGTACTTC
size: once
J: TRBJ2-5
V: TRBV28
length: 14
D: NA

CDR3: CSARPQGFGAFF
DNA: TGCAGCGCCCGACCACAGGGTTTCGGGGCTTTCTTT
size: NA
J: TRBJ1-1
V: TRBV29-1
length: 12
D: NA

CDR3: CASSKVKGWVEAFF
DNA: TGTGCCAGCAGCAAAGTAAAGGGGTGGGTTGAAGCTTTCTTT
size: few
J: TRBJ1-1
V: TRBV21-1
length: 14
D: NA

CDR3: CASSLVLGVADTQYF
DNA: TGTGCCAGCAGCTTGGTCCTTGGGGTGGCAGATACGCAGTATTTT
size: few
J: TRBJ2-3
V: TRBV5-5
length: 15
D: NA

CDR3: CASSTRGGYTDTQYF
DNA: TGTGCCAGCAGCACGCGGGGGGGTTACACAGATACGCAGTATTTT
size: few
J: TRBJ2-3
V: TRBV7-2
length: 15
D: TRBD2

CDR3: CASSLGRGQRQFF
DNA: TGCGCCAGCAGCTTGGGCCGGGGCCAGAGGCAGTTCTTC
size: NA
J: TRBJ2-1
V: TRBV5-1
length: 13
D: NA

CDR3: CASAGSQETQYF
DNA: TGTGCTAGCGCGGGGAGTCAAGAGACCCAGTACTTC
size: few
J: TRBJ2-5
V: TRBV12-5
length: 12
D: NA

CDR3: CASSLVWADTQYF
DNA: TGTGCCAGCAGCTTAGTTTGGGCAGATACGCAGTATTTT
size: few
J: TRBJ2-3
V: TRBV7-2
length: 13
D: NA

CDR3: CASSFWANTGELFF
DNA: TGTGCCAGCAGCTTCTGGGCCAACACCGGGGAGCTGTTTTTT
size: NA
J: TRBJ2-2
V: TRBV7-3
length: 14
D: NA

CDR3: CASSDRDRGRLDSNQPQHF
DNA: TGTGCCAGCAGCGACCGGGACAGGGGGCGCCTGGATAGCAATCAGCCCCAGCATTTT
size: NA
J: TRBJ1-5
V: TRBV7-8
length: 19
D: TRBD1

CDR3: CASSLGAGNIQYF
DNA: TGTGCCAGCAGCTTAGGCGCCGGGAACATTCAGTACTTC
size: NA
J: TRBJ2-4
V: TRBV7-2
length: 13
D: NA

CDR3: CASSRADGYTF
DNA: TGTGCCAGCAGCAGGGCGGATGGCTACACCTTC
size: few
J: TRBJ1-2
V: TRBV6-6
length: 11
D: NA

CDR3: CATSPGFTTGELFF
DNA: TGTGCCACCAGTCCAGGTTTTACCACCGGGGAGCTGTTTTTT
size: NA
J: TRBJ2-2
V: TRBV24-1
length: 14
D: NA

CDR3: CASSPRGGWTEAFF
DNA: TGTGCCAGCAGCCCAAGGGGGGGATGGACTGAAGCTTTCTTT
size: few
J: TRBJ1-1
V: TRBV9
length: 14
D: NA

CDR3: CASSVLGANTGELFF
DNA: TGTGCCAGCAGTGTCCTAGGGGCGAACACCGGGGAGCTGTTTTTT
size: NA
J: TRBJ2-2
V: TRBV2
length: 15
D: NA

CDR3: CASSPWANTGELFF
DNA: TGTGCCAGCTCCCCTTGGGCGAACACCGGGGAGCTGTTTTTT
size: NA
J: TRBJ2-2
V: TRBV12-3/TRBV12-4
length: 14
D: NA

CDR3: CASRWEASRHGQPQHF
DNA: TGCGCCAGCCGCTGGGAGGCATCCCGCCATGGTCAGCCCCAGCATTTT
size: NA
J: TRBJ1-5
V: TRBV5-1
length: 16
D: NA

CDR3: CASRSLQSSYEQYF
DNA: TGTGCCAGCCGTTCCCTTCAGAGCTCCTACGAGCAGTACTTC
size: few
J: TRBJ2-7
V: TRBV6-2/TRBV6-3
length: 14
D: NA

CDR3: CASSGDYSPLHF
DNA: TGTGCCAGCAGTGGGGATTATTCACCCCTCCACTTT
size: few
J: TRBJ1-6
V: TRBV25-1
length: 12
D: NA